This is a list of T cell receptor beta chains from one sample in a study of CD8 T cells in ankylosing spondylitis. TCRdb redid the calling of the 5' RACE reads with MiXCR, one entry per CDR3 protein. This sample has almost 250,000 distinct CDR3 sequences; 32% occur once, and the top ten carry around 4.2%. The sample comprised blood, either unsorted or a sorted T cell fraction (not recorded which). These receptors were taken from a male donor with ankylosing spondylitis or in good health (not recorded which). The conserved cysteine and the conserved F or W are not part of the CDR3 here. A row's size may be missing; if present it is once, few, many or a size class.

J: TRBJ2-1
V: TRBV5-1
size: many
CDR3: ASSLAGPYNEQF

J: TRBJ2-7
V: TRBV3-1
size: once
CDR3: ASSQDPGPSYEQY

J: TRBJ2-1
V: TRBV4-1
size: once
CDR3: ASRAKERSSRSNEQF

J: TRBJ2-7
V: TRBV24-1
size: .
CDR3: ATEVLGQGYEQY

J: TRBJ2-2
V: TRBV3-1
size: few
CDR3: ASSQTRGRNTGELF

J: TRBJ1-6
V: TRBV20-1
size: few
CDR3: SARGQGYNSPLH

J: TRBJ2-3
V: TRBV7-2
size: .
CDR3: ASSFRGLTDTQY

J: TRBJ1-1
V: TRBV11-2
size: .
CDR3: ASSLWAGDTEAF

J: TRBJ2-5
V: TRBV6-5
size: few
CDR3: ASSYLIGGETQY

J: TRBJ1-2
V: TRBV12-3/TRBV12-4
size: few
CDR3: ASSPRGETHTNYGYT

J: TRBJ2-5
V: TRBV29-1
size: few
CDR3: SVEDLKASGGLETQY

J: TRBJ2-7
V: TRBV6-1
size: .
CDR3: ASSGRVSSYEQY